The 31 T cell receptor beta chains reported below all come from one sample, sequenced in a study of human T cells and chemical hapten exposure. TCRdb re-analysed the RACE reads in MiXCR, keeping a single row per CDR3 protein. The sample records 60,000 to 70,000 distinct CDR3 sequences, 11% being singletons. Time point noted: pre-sensitization, week 0. The treatment denotes: therapeutic diphenylcyclopropenone sensitization with weekly scalp DPC. The input for sequencing was whole blood, taken in connection with sensitization to the hapten diphenylcyclopropenone (DPC). Source of these receptors: a woman aged 50 to 60 with alopecia areata. Some clones in this sample may be carry-over from other donors' samples.

This clonotype was counted between two and nine times. The chain employs TRBV20-1 and TRBJ2-7; possible D gene TRBD1, 6 bases. Trimming took off 5 bases at V and 6 bases at J, with 17 bases between the two ends. The length of the CDR3 is 13 residues. Germline V lookup: CDR1 DFQATT, CDR2 SNEGSKA (reference sequence). The CDR3 nucleotides read TGCAGTGCTTTGGACACAGGGTACGGCGAGCAGTACTTC. Its protein product is CSALDTGYGEQYF.

This clonotype was counted many times. V usage is TRBV20-1 and J usage is TRBJ2-7; D gene uncertain. The length of the CDR3 is 11 residues. CDR1 and CDR2 (germline): DFQATT, SNEGSKA (reference sequence). Trimming removed 6 bases at V and 3 bases at J, with 9 bases between. The CDR3 nucleotides read TGCAGTGCCCCTCACAACTACGAGCAGTACTTC. As protein: CSAPHNYEQYF.

Comment on this clonotype: With a much larger clone just one base away, this may be a read error. V is TRBV10-3 and J is TRBJ1-5; D uncertain. This CDR3 comprises 12 residues. CDR1 ENHRY and CDR2 SYGVKD come from the germline V gene. CDR3 loop: CAFSESNQPQHF. DNA of the CDR3: TGTGCCTTCAGTGAGTCGAATCAGCCCCAGCATTTT.

The rearrangement joins TRBV12-3 or TRBV12-4 to TRBJ1-6, with D possibly matching TRBD1 (5 bases). The CDR3 extends over 14 amino acids. V lost 6 bases to trimming and J lost 9 bases, with 15 bases between them. The CDR3 region is CASSPMGGGSPLHF. CDR3 in DNA: TGTGCCAGCAGCCCTATGGGGGGAGGTTCACCCCTCCACTTT.

V usage is TRBV19 and J usage is TRBJ2-7, with a weak D call TRBD1 (6 bases). Germline CDR1 reads LNHDA; CDR2 reads SQIVND (reference sequence). This CDR3 comprises 15 residues. Trimming pared 3 bases from V and 2 bases from J, leaving 14 bases between. Here the CDR3 reads CASSIEAGATYEQYF. The DNA for the CDR3 is TGTGCCAGTAGTATTGAGGCAGGGGCGACCTACGAGCAGTACTTC.

Only a few counts were recorded for this clonotype. The rearrangement links TRBV5-1 to TRBJ2-1; 7 nucleotides agree with TRBD2. The germline CDR1 and CDR2 sequences are SGHRS and YFSETQ. The CDR3 covers 13 residues. Losses at the gene ends were 4 bases for V and 9 bases for J; bases not matched to a gene: 7. The CDR3 region has the DNA TGCGCCAGCAGCGAAACTAGCGTCGGTGAGCAGTTCTTC. Translating gives CASSETSVGEQFF.

The V gene is TRBV28, the J gene TRBJ2-7; weak D call: TRBD2 (5 bases). Looked up from germline, CDR1 is MDHEN and CDR2 is SYDVKM. The CDR3 has 10 residues. V was cut by 8 bases and J by 3 bases, with 5 bases left in between. This CDR3 reads CASGGYEQYF. The CDR3 DNA reads TGTGCCAGCGGAGGCTACGAGCAGTACTTC.

This clonotype was counted ten times or more. V is TRBV6-5 and J is TRBJ1-1, with 9 bases identical to TRBD1. CDR3 length: 13 amino acids. From germline, CDR1 is MNHEY and CDR2 SVGAGI. Trimming at V came to 6 bases and at J to 5 bases, leaving 4 bases not matched to a gene. The DNA of the CDR3 is TGTGCCAGCAGCCGACAGGGGGGGACTGAAGCTTTCTTT. Protein: CASSRQGGTEAFF.

This clonotype has more than one count but fewer than ten. V is TRBV7-9 and J is TRBJ1-1; the D is unclear. V dropped 1 base and J dropped 8 bases, with 11 bases sitting between them. The CDR3 runs to 13 residues. Germline CDR1 reads SEHNR; CDR2 reads FQNEAQ (reference sequence). CDR3 in DNA: TGTGCCAGCAGCTTAGTTCCAGCAAAAGAAGCTTTCTTT. Its protein is CASSLVPAKEAFF.

This clonotype has a count of ten or more. This rearrangement joins TRBV7-6 to TRBJ1-1; possible D gene TRBD1, 5 bases. The V end was cut by 5 bases, the J end by 3 bases, with 19 bases between. Germline V gives CDR1 SGHVS, CDR2 FNYEAQ. This CDR3 is built from 16 residues. The CDR3 coding sequence is TGTGCCAGCAGCCCCCCCTGGCAGGGAAGGTACACTGAAGCTTTCTTT. It yields the protein CASSPPWQGRYTEAFF.

This clonotype was found many times. CDR3 loop: CSARSGRKSGYNEQFF. DNA of the CDR3: TGCAGTGCTAGGAGCGGGAGGAAGTCAGGGTACAATGAGCAGTTCTTC. The gene calls are TRBV20-1 and TRBJ2-1, with TRBD2 matching 9 bases. Losses at the gene ends were 3 bases for V and 4 bases for J; bases not matched to a gene: 10. Germline V lookup: CDR1 DFQATT, CDR2 SNEGSKA (reference sequence). This CDR3 has 16 amino acids.

This chain uses TRBV27 with TRBJ2-1, with TRBD1 matching 7 bases. The CDR3 extends over 13 amino acids. V lost 4 bases and J lost 5; bases outside the gene matches: 2. The germline gives CDR1 MNHEY, CDR2 SMNVEV (reference sequence). Written as DNA, the CDR3 is TGTGCCAGCAGTTACGACAGGGACAATGAGCAGTTCTTC. This translates into CASSYDRDNEQFF.

This clonotype was seen only a few times. V and J are TRBV27 and TRBJ2-1; the match to TRBD2 covers 10 bases. This CDR3 has 17 amino acids. V shed 4 bases, J shed 2 bases, and the junction held 8 bases outside the gene matches. Germline V lookup: CDR1 MNHEY, CDR2 SMNVEV (reference sequence). The CDR3: CASSSTPAGGPYNEQFF. The DNA for the CDR3 is TGTGCCAGCAGTTCAACCCCAGCGGGAGGGCCCTACAATGAGCAGTTCTTC.

This clonotype was seen repeatedly, ten times or more. V and J are TRBV7-2 and TRBJ2-6; D unresolved. V was cut by 2 bases and J by 0 bases, with 5 bases left in between. Looked up from germline, CDR1 is SGHTA and CDR2 is FQGNSA. The CDR3 covers 15 residues. The CDR3 DNA is TGTGCCAGCAGCTTACTAGACTCTGGGGCCAACGTCCTGACTTTC. It codes for CASSLLDSGANVLTF.

Written as DNA, the CDR3 is TGTGCCAGCTCACCAGGGCAGGGGGATGATCAGCCCCAGCATTTT. Amino acids: CASSPGQGDDQPQHF. The gene calls are TRBV18 and TRBJ1-5, with TRBD1 matching 7 bases. After removal of 2 bases from V and 5 bases from J, the junction contained 6 bases not matched to a gene. This CDR3 comprises 15 residues. Germline V CDR1 and CDR2: KGHSH, LQKENI.

This rearrangement joins TRBV12-3 or TRBV12-4 to TRBJ1-5; 7 bases match TRBD1. This CDR3 is built from 15 residues. Trimming took 5 bases from V and 3 from J; bases not matched to a gene: 7. For the CDR3, the DNA is TGTGCCAGCAGTCTAGGGGGCCCGAACAATCAGCCCCAGCATTTT. Amino acids: CASSLGGPNNQPQHF.

Many counts were recorded for this clonotype. The chain has TRBV5-1 and TRBJ2-1, with TRBD2 identical over 14 bases. CDR3 length: 15 residues. The ends lost 0 bases at V and 7 bases at J; junction bases unmatched: 0. Germline CDR1 SGHRS, CDR2 YFSETQ. CDR3: CASSLGLAGGNEQFF. CDR3 nucleotides: TGCGCCAGCAGCTTGGGACTAGCGGGAGGGAATGAGCAGTTCTTC.

This clonotype was counted at least ten times. This chain links TRBV7-8 with TRBJ1-2, with TRBD1 as a possible D gene (5 bases). The germline gives CDR1 SGHVS, CDR2 FQNEAQ. CDR3 size: 15 residues. V was shortened by 5 bases and J by 4 bases, with 17 bases between the two germline ends. CDR3 in DNA: TGTGCCAGCAGCCCCTATGCCGGGACGGGCTATGGCTACACCTTC. Protein sequence: CASSPYAGTGYGYTF.

This clonotype was observed many times. The rearrangement joins TRBV6-6 to TRBJ2-2; 10 nucleotides line up with TRBD2. The CDR3 spans 16 residues. The germline gives CDR1 MNHNY, CDR2 SVGAGI (reference sequence). V was pared by 3 bases and J by 4 bases, with 5 bases of the junction left unmatched. CDR3 in amino acids: CASSYRTSGGTGELFF. The DNA for the CDR3 is TGTGCCAGCAGTTATCGGACTAGCGGAGGCACCGGGGAGCTGTTTTTT.

This clonotype was seen only a few times. The V and J genes are TRBV28 and TRBJ2-3, with D tentatively TRBD1 or TRBD2 (5 bases each). Germline V CDR1 and CDR2: MDHEN, SYDVKM. Trimming cost V 4 bases and J 14 bases, with 19 bases left between them. The CDR3 contains 13 residues. The CDR3 region has the DNA TGTGCCAGCAGTTCCACCCGGGACGCGTTTGGGTATTTT. Translating it yields CASSSTRDAFGYF.

The sample holds many counts of this clonotype. The chain couples TRBV6-2 or TRBV6-3 to TRBJ2-7; TRBD1 or TRBD2 may be the D gene (6 bases each). The CDR3 totals 15 residues. With 6 bases removed from V and 3 bases from J, the gap between germline ends came to 18 bases. The germline gives CDR1 MNHEY, CDR2 SVGEGT. The CDR3, as DNA: TGTGCCAGCAGGTCCGGAGGGGGTGGCAGCTACGAGCAGTACTTC. Protein: CASRSGGGGSYEQYF.

The rearrangement joins TRBV27 to TRBJ2-7, with 7 bases identical to TRBD1. V was pared by 4 bases and J by 4 bases, with 10 bases of the junction left unmatched. CDR3 length equals 15 residues. Germline V gives CDR1 MNHEY, CDR2 SMNVEV (reference sequence). The CDR3 DNA is TGTGCCAGCAGTTCCCGGACAGGTGGGGGATACGAGCAGTACTTC. Protein: CASSSRTGGGYEQYF.

The table lists this clonotype with many counts. The rearrangement joins TRBV7-9 to TRBJ1-1, with 8 positions matching TRBD1. The V segment lost 0 bases and the J segment 0 bases; nucleotides outside the gene matches: 6. CDR3 length equals 17 residues. Per germline, CDR1 SEHNR and CDR2 FQNEAQ (reference sequence). The CDR3 spells CASSLARGTGVNTEAFF. For the CDR3, the DNA is TGTGCCAGCAGCTTAGCGCGGGGGACAGGCGTGAACACTGAAGCTTTCTTT.

DNA of the CDR3: TGTGCCGCGGGTGGGCGCGGCTCCTACAATGAGCAGTTCTTC. Protein sequence: CAAGGRGSYNEQFF. The genes are TRBV6-2 or TRBV6-3 and TRBJ2-1; D perhaps matches TRBD2 (5 bases). Per germline, CDR1 MNHEY and CDR2 SVGEGT. V lost 11 bases, J lost 0 bases, and 14 bases lay in between. The CDR3 has 14 residues.

This clonotype was detected ten times or more. This rearrangement joins TRBV24-1 to TRBJ2-5; tentatively, D is TRBD1 (6 bases). This CDR3 has 16 amino acids. The germline CDR1 and CDR2 sequences are KGHDR and SFDVKD. The V gene lost 5 bases and the J gene lost 3 bases, with 18 bases spanning the gap. CDR3 protein: CATSVSGHLREETQYF. The CDR3 DNA is TGTGCCACCAGTGTCTCGGGACACCTGAGGGAAGAGACCCAGTACTTC.

The sample holds many counts of this clonotype. The chain is built from TRBV7-8 and TRBJ2-5; D is unresolved. The CDR3 extends over 14 amino acids. Germline V gene lookup returns CDR1 SGHVS and CDR2 FQNEAQ. Trimming left V 5 bases short and J 0 bases short, with 10 bases between. This CDR3 reads CASSAGVNQETQYF. The CDR3 region has the DNA TGTGCCAGCAGCGCCGGAGTGAACCAAGAGACCCAGTACTTC.

This clonotype was seen ten or more times. The V call is TRBV18, the J call TRBJ1-5, with D tentatively TRBD1 (5 bases). Per germline, CDR1 KGHSH and CDR2 LQKENI. The germline V and J ends were trimmed by 6 bases and 2 bases, with 11 bases remaining between them. The CDR3 totals 14 residues. CDR3 protein: CASSQVTGNQPQHF. The CDR3 DNA reads TGTGCCAGCTCTCAAGTGACAGGCAATCAGCCCCAGCATTTT.

This clonotype was counted only a few times. The rearrangement joins TRBV2 to TRBJ1-2; TRBD1 might be the D (6 bases). The germline CDR1 and CDR2 sequences are SNHLY and FYNNEI. V was clipped by 5 bases and J by 3 bases, with 10 bases between them. This CDR3 has 13 residues. The CDR3 reads CASSRDTYYGYTF. The CDR3 DNA reads TGTGCCAGCAGTAGGGACACCTACTATGGCTACACCTTC.

The chain links TRBV18 to TRBJ1-4; D not certain. The CDR3 has 15 residues. V lost 6 bases to trimming and J lost 1 base, with 12 bases between them. The germline V gene has CDR1 KGHSH and CDR2 LQKENI. In DNA form, the CDR3 reads TGTGCCAGCTCCCCCGTGAGCGGAACTAATGAAAAACTGTTTTTT. This sequence encodes CASSPVSGTNEKLFF.

Comment on this clonotype: Possible read error: a much larger clone is one base away. DNA for the CDR3: TGCAGCGTTATGTTCGGGACAACTAACGAGCAGTACTTC. Encoded protein: CSVMFGTTNEQYF. This chain uses TRBV29-1 with TRBJ2-7; D may be TRBD1 (6 bases). Germline V gives CDR1 SQVTM, CDR2 ANQGSEA. The ends were cut back, 5 bases at V and 5 bases at J, with 16 bases in the middle. The CDR3 covers 13 residues.

This chain connects TRBV6-2 or TRBV6-3 to TRBJ2-1; D might be TRBD1 or TRBD2, each matching 5 bases. This CDR3 contains 16 residues. Trimming shortened V by 6 bases and J by 8 bases, and 23 bases separated the two germline ends. In germline, CDR1 is MNHEY, CDR2 SVGEGT. For the CDR3, the DNA is TGTGCCAGCAGACATCGGGGCCAGATGGTCGGGGATGAGCAGTTCTTC. Translated, it gives CASRHRGQMVGDEQFF.